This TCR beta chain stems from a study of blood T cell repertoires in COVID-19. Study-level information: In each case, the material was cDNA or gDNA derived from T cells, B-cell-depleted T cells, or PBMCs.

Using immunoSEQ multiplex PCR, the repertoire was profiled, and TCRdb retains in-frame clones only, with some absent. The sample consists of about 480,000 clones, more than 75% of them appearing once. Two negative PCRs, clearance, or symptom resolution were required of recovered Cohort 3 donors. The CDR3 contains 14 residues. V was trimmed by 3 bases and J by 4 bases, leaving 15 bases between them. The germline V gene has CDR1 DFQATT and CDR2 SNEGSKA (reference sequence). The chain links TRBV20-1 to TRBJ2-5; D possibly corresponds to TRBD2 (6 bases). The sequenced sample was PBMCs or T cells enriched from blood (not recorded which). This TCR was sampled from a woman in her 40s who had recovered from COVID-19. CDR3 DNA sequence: TGCAGTGCTAGTTGGACTACCACCCCAGAGACCCAGTACTTC. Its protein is CSASWTTTPETQYF.